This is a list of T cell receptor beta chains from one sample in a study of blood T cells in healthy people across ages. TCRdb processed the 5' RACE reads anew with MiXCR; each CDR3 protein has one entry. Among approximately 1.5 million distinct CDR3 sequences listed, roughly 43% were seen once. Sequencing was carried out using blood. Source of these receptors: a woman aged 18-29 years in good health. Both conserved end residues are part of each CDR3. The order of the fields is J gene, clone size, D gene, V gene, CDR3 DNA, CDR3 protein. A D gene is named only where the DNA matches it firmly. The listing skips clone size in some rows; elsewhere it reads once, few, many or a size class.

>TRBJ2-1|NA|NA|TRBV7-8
TGTGCCAGCAGCCGCAAAAACTACAATGAGCAGTTCTTC
CASSRKNYNEQFF
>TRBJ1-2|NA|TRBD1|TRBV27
TGTGCCAGCAGAAGCACAGGGGGCAATGGCTACACCTTC
CASRSTGGNGYTF
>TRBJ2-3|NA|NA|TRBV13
TGTGCCAGCAGCTCGGGGCCCGATGAGGGGTATTTT
CASSSGPDEGYF
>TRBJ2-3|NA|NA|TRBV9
TGTGCCAGCAGCGTTGACACCTACGGCACAGATACGCAGTATTTT
CASSVDTYGTDTQYF
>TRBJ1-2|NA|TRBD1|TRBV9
TGTGCCAGCAGCAGACAGGGGCTCTATGGCTACACCTTC
CASSRQGLYGYTF
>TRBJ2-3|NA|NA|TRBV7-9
TGTGCCGGGCAACTACAGGGAAGCACAGATACGCAGTATTTT
CAGQLQGSTDTQYF
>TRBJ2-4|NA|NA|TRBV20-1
TGCAGTGCTCCCCCGAGTCAAGGGAACCTTGCCAAAAACATTCAGTACTTC
CSAPPSQGNLAKNIQYF
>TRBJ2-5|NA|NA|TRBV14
TGTGCCAGCAGCCAAGTCGAGCTAGAGATACAAGAGACCCAGTACTTC
CASSQVELEIQETQYF
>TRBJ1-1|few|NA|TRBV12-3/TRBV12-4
TGTGCCAGCAGGGGACCGACAGGAGAAGCTTTCTTT
CASRGPTGEAFF
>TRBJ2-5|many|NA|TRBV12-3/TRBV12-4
TGTGCCAGCAGTTTTTGGCTAGATTTTCAACAGACCCAGTACTTC
CASSFWLDFQQTQYF
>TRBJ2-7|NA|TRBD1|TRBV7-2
TGTGCCAGCAGCCCAACGTTGACAGGGCGGTACGAGCAGTACTTC
CASSPTLTGRYEQYF
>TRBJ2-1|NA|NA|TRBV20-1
TGCAGTGCTGAGGTCTACAATGAGCAGTTCTTC
CSAEVYNEQFF
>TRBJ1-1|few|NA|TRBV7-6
TGTGCCAGCAGCCCTGGGATAGGCTTGGACACTGAAGCTTTCTTT
CASSPGIGLDTEAFF
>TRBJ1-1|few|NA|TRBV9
TGTGCCAGCAGCCTAGGGGCCGTGAACACTGAAGCTTTCTTT
CASSLGAVNTEAFF
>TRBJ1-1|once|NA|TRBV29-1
TGCAGCGTTGAAGATCAAGGGGGAGGCACTGAAGCTTTCTTT
CSVEDQGGGTEAFF
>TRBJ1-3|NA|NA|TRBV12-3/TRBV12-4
TGTGCCAGCAGTACACCCGGACAGCGAAGAAACACCATATATTTT
CASSTPGQRRNTIYF
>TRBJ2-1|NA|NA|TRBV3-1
TGTGCCAGCAGTCCGGACGATTACAATGAGCAGTTCTTC
CASSPDDYNEQFF
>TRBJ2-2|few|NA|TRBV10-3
TGTGCCATCCGACAGGGAGGGACCGGGGAGCTGTTTTTT
CAIRQGGTGELFF
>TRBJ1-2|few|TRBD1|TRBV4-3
TGCGCCAGCAGCCAAGACAGGGGGCGGCCCCGCTACACCTTC
CASSQDRGRPRYTF
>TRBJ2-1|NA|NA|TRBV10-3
TGTGCCATCAGTGATAGGACAGACTACAATGAGCAGTTCTTC
CAISDRTDYNEQFF
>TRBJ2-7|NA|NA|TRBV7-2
TGTGCCAGCAGCTTAGAAGGGGTTTTCTACGAGCAGTACTTC
CASSLEGVFYEQYF
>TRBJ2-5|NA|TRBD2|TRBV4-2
TGTGCCAGCAGCCAACGTCTAGCGGGACTAATATGGGGGCAGTACTTC
CASSQRLAGLIWGQYF
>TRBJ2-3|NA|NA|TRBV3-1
TGTGCCAGCAGCCAGGTCCGAAGCAGAGATACGCAGTATTTT
CASSQVRSRDTQYF
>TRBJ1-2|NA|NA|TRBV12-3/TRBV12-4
TGTGCCAGCAGAGCAGCGGCTAACTATGGCTACACCTTC
CASRAAANYGYTF
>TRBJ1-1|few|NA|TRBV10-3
TGTGCCATCAGTGAGAGTACCTCTGAAGCTTTCTTT
CAISESTSEAFF
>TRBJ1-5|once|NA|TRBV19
TGTGCCAGTGCGTATTTCAGCAATCAGCCCCAGCATTTT
CASAYFSNQPQHF
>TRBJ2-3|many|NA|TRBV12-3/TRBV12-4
TGTGCCAGCAGGAACAGTGCTAGCACAGATACGCAGTATTTT
CASRNSASTDTQYF
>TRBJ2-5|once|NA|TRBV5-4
TGTGCCAGCAGCTTTCATAAGGGGACCCAGTACTTC
CASSFHKGTQYF
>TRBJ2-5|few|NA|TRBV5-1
TGCGCCAGCAGCTTCACAAGGGCGGAGACCCAGTACTTC
CASSFTRAETQYF
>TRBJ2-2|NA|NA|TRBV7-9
TGTGCCTTTTTGGGTCTAGGCACCGGGGAGCTGTTTTTT
CAFLGLGTGELFF
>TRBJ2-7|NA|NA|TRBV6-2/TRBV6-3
TGTGCCAGCAGTTACTCGAACCAGCGTCCGGGCGACGAGCAGTACTTC
CASSYSNQRPGDEQYF
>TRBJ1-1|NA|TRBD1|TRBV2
TGTGCCAGCAGTGAAACGGGACAGGGGCTCACTGAAGCTTTCTTT
CASSETGQGLTEAFF
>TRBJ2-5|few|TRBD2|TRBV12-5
TGTGCTAGTGGTCTCCGACTAGCGGATCAAGAGACCCAGTACTTC
CASGLRLADQETQYF
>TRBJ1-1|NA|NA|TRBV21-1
TGTGCCAGCAGCAAAGGGACCGACAGGGTCGTCGGGTGTATCACTGAAGCTTTCTTT
CASSKGTDRVVGCITEAFF
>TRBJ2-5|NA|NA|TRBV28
TGTGCCAGCGGGGCAGCGGCGACCCAGTACTTC
CASGAAATQYF
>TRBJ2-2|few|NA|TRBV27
TGTGCCAGCAGCACCTATTACGGGGAGCTGTTTTTT
CASSTYYGELFF
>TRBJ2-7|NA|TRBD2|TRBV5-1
TGCGCCAGCAGCTTAGACCTGACTAGCGGGAGGGAGCAGTACTTC
CASSLDLTSGREQYF
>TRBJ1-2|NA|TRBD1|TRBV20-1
TGCAGTGCTGCCGACAGGGGATTTCGCTATGGCTACACCTTC
CSAADRGFRYGYTF
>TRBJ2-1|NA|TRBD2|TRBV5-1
TGCGCCAGCAGCCTGCGGACTAGCGGGGCCTACAATGAGCAGTTCTTC
CASSLRTSGAYNEQFF
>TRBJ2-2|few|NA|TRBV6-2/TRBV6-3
TGTGCCAGCAGTTACTCCGCGTCTGAGCTGTTTTTT
CASSYSASELFF
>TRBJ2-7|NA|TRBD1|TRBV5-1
TGCGCCAGCAGCGGGGGGACAGGGTTGTACGAGCAGTACTTC
CASSGGTGLYEQYF
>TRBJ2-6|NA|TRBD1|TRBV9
TGTGCCAGCAGCCCCAGGGGGTCTGGGGCCGACGTCCTGACTTTC
CASSPRGSGADVLTF
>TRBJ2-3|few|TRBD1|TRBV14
TGTGCCAGCAGCCAATTCCGGACAGGGGTTTCAGATACGCAGTATTTT
CASSQFRTGVSDTQYF
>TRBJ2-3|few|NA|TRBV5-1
TGCGCCAGCAGCGCCTACGTTAGCACAGATACGCAGTATTTT
CASSAYVSTDTQYF
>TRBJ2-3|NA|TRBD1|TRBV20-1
TGCAGTGCTAGTTCTAGGAAGGGACAGAAGGCAGATACGCAGTATTTT
CSASSRKGQKADTQYF
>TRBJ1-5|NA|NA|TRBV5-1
TGCGCCAGCAGCTTAGGGACGACAATCAATCAGCCCCAGCATTTT
CASSLGTTINQPQHF
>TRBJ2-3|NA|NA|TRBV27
TGTGCCAGCAGCCGACTCGGGAACACAGATACGCAGTATTTT
CASSRLGNTDTQYF
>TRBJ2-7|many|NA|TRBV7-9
TGTGCCAGCAGCTTGGGGCAGGGGGGCCACGAGCAGTACTTC
CASSLGQGGHEQYF
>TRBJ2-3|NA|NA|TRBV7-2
TGTGCCAGCAGCTTGCAGAGCCGCCTTCGCGATACGCAGTATTTT
CASSLQSRLRDTQYF
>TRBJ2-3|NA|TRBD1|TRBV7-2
TGTGCCAGCAGCTTAGGGAACAGGGGGAGGTGGACGGATACGCAGTATTTT
CASSLGNRGRWTDTQYF
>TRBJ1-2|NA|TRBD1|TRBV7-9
TGTGCCAGCAGCGCAACTAAGGGGGCCAACTATGGCTACACCTTC
CASSATKGANYGYTF
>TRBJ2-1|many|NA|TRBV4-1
TGCGCCAGCAGCCAAGGCCTACTTGGGAATGAGCAGTTCTTC
CASSQGLLGNEQFF
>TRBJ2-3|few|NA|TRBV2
TGTGCCAGCGGGACGACGGTTACGCAGTATTTT
CASGTTVTQYF